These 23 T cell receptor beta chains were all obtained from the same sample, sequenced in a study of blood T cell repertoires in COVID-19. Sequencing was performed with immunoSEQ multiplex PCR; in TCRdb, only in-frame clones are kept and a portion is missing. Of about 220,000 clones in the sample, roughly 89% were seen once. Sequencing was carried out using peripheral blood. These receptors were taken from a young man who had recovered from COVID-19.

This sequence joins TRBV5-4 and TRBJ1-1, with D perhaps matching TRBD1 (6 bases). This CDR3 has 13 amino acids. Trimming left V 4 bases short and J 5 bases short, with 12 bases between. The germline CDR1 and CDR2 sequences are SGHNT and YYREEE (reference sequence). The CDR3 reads CASSQPQGTEAFF. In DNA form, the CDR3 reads TGTGCCAGCAGCCAACCACAGGGAACTGAAGCTTTCTTT. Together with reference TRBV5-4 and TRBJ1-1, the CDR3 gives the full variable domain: ETGVTQSPTHLIKTRGQQVTLRCSSQSGHNTVSWYQQALGQGPQFIFQYYREEENGRGNFPPRFSGLQFPNYSSELNVNALELDDSALYLCASSQPQGTEAFFGQGTRLTVV.

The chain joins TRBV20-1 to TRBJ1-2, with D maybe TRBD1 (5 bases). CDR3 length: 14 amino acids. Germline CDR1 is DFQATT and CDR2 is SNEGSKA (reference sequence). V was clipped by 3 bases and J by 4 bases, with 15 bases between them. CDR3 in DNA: TGCAGTGCTAGTGAGGGGAGAGTATCCTATGGCTACACCTTC. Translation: CSASEGRVSYGYTF.

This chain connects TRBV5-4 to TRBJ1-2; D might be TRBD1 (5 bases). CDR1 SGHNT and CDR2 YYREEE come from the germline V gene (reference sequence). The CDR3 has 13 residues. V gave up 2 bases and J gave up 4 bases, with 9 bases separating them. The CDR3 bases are TGTGCCAGCAGCTTCCTCGGGGGCTATGGCTACACCTTC. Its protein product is CASSFLGGYGYTF.

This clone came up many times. Here the CDR3 DNA reads TGTGCCAGCTTCATTTGGACAGATACTAACTATGGCTACACCTTC. This sequence encodes CASFIWTDTNYGYTF. The rearrangement joins TRBV5-4 to TRBJ1-2; maybe TRBD1 (6 bases). This CDR3 is 15 amino acids long. V lost 7 bases to trimming and J lost 0 bases, with 16 bases between them. Germline CDR1 and CDR2: SGHNT and YYREEE (reference sequence).

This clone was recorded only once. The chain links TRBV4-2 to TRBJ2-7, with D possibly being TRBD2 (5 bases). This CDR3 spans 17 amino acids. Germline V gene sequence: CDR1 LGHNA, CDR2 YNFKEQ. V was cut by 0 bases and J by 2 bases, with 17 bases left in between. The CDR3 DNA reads TGTGCCAGCAGCCAAGATATTGGGCGGGTCGATACCTACGAGCAGTACTTC. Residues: CASSQDIGRVDTYEQYF.

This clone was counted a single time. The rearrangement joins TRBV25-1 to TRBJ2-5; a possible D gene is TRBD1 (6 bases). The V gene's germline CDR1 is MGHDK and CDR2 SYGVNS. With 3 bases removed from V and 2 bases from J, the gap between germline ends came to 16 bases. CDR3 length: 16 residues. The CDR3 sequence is CASSDSSRQVQETQYF. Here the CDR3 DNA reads TGTGCCAGCAGTGACTCCTCCCGACAGGTACAAGAGACCCAGTACTTC.

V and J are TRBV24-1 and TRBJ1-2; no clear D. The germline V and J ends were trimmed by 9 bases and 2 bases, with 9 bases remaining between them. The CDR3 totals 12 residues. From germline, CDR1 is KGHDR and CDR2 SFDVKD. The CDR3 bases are TGTGCCACCGGCGTCAGGAACTATGGCTACACCTTC. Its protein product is CATGVRNYGYTF.

CDR3 residues: CAITSSGVKPGTEAFF. The CDR3 DNA follows: TGTGCCATCACCTCCTCGGGGGTTAAACCGGGCACTGAAGCTTTCTTT. This chain links TRBV10-3 with TRBJ1-1, with D perhaps matching TRBD1 (5 bases). The CDR3 contains 16 residues. Germline lookup yields CDR1 ENHRY and CDR2 SYGVKD. The V end lost 7 bases, the J end lost 4 bases, and 22 bases lay between the germline ends.

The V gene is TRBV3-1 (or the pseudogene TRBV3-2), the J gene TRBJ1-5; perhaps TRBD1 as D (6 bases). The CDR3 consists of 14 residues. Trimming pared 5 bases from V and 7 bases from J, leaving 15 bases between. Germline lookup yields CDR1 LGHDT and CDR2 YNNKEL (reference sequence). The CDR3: CASSGGRGDQPQHF. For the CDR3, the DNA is TGTGCCAGCAGCGGCGGCAGGGGCGACCAGCCCCAGCATTTT.

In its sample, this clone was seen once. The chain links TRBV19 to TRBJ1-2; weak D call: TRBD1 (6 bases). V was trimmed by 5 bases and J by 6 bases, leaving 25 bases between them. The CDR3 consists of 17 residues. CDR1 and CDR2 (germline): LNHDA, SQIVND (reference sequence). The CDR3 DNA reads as TGTGCCAGTAGTTCGACAGAGGGGGGGCGCTCTTTTGATGGCTACACCTTC. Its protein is CASSSTEGGRSFDGYTF.

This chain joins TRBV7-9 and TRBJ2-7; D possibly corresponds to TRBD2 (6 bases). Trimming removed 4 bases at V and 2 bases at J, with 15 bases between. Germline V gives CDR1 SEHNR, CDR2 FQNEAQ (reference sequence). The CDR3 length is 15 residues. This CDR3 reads CASSSRDSLPYEQYF. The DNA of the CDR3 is TGTGCCAGCAGCTCCCGGGACTCTCTACCCTACGAGCAGTACTTC.

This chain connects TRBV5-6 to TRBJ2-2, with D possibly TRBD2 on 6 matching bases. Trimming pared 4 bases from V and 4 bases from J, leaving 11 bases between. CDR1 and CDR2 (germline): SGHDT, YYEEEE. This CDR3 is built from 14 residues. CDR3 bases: TGTGCCAGCAGCGCGGGACTGCGCACCGGGGAGCTGTTTTTT. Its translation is CASSAGLRTGELFF.

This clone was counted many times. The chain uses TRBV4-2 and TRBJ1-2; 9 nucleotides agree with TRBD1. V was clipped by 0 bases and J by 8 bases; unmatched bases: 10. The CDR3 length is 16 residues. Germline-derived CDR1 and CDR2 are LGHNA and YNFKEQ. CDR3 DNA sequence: TGTGCCAGCAGCCAAGATCCCGACAGGGGGATCGACGGCTACACCTTC. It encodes CASSQDPDRGIDGYTF.

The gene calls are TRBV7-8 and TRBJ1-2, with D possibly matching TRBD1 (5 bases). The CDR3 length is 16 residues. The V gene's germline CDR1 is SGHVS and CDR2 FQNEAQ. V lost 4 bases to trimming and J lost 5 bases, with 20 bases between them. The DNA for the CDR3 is TGTGCCAGCAGCTCCAACCCTCGACAGACGGGTTATGGCTACACCTTC. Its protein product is CASSSNPRQTGYGYTF.

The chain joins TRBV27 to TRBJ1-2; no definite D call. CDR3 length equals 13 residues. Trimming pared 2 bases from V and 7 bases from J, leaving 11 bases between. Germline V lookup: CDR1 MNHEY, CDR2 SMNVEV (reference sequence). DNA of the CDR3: TGTGCCAGCAGTTTACGAGGGCAAGTTGGCTACACCTTC. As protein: CASSLRGQVGYTF.

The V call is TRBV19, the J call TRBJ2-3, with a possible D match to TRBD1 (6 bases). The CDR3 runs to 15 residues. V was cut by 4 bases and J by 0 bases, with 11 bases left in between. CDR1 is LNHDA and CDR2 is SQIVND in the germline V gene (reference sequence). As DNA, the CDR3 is TGTGCCAGTAGTACCGGACAGTCTAGCACAGATACGCAGTATTTT. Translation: CASSTGQSSTDTQYF. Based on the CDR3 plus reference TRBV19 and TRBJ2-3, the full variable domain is DGGITQSPKYLFRKEGQNVTLSCEQNLNHDAMYWYRQDPGQGLRLIYYSQIVNDFQKGDIAEGYSVSREKKESFPLTVTSAQKNPTAFYLCASSTGQSSTDTQYFGPGTRLTVL.

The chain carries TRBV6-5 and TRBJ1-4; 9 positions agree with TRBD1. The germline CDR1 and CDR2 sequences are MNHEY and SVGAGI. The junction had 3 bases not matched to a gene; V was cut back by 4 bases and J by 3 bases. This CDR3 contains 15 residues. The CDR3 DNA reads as TGTGCCAGCAGTTCAGGGACAGGGTCTAATGAAAAACTGTTTTTT. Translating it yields CASSSGTGSNEKLFF.

CDR3 sequence (DNA): TGTGCCAGCAGTTACGACAGGGTCTACGAGCAGTACTTC. Amino acids: CASSYDRVYEQYF. This chain connects TRBV27 to TRBJ2-7; TRBD1 matches at 7 bases. V trimming: 4 bases; J trimming: 3 bases; junction bases outside the gene matches: 3. The CDR3 covers 13 residues. The germline V gene has CDR1 MNHEY and CDR2 SMNVEV (reference sequence).

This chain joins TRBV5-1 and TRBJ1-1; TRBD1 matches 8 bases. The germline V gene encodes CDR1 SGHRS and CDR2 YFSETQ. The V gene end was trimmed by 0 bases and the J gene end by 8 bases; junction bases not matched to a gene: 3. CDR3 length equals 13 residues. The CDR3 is CASSLARTGEAFF. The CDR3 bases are TGCGCCAGCAGCTTGGCCAGGACAGGGGAAGCTTTCTTT.

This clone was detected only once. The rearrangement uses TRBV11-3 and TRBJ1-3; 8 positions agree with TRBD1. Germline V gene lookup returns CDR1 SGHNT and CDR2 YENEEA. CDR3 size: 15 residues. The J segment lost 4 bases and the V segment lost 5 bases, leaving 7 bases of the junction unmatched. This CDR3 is CASSPGQGGGNTIYF. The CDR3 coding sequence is TGTGCCAGCAGCCCCGGACAGGGTGGAGGAAACACCATATATTTT. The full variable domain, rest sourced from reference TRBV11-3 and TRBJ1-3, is EAGVVQSPRYKIIEKKQPVAFWCNPISGHNTLYWYLQNLGQGPELLIRYENEEAVDDSQLPKDRFSAERLKGVDSTLKIQPAELGDSAVYLCASSPGQGGGNTIYFGEGSWLTVV.

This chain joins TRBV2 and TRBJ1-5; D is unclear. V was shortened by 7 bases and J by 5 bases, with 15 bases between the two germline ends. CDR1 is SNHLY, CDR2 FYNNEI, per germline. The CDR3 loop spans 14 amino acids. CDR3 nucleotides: TGTGCCAGCACCAACCCGGGGAGTTATCAGCCCCAGCATTTT. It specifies CASTNPGSYQPQHF. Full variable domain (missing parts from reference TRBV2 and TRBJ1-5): EPEVTQTPSHQVTQMGQEVILRCVPISNHLYFYWYRQILGQKVEFLVSFYNNEISEKSEIFDDQFSVERPDGSNFTLKIRSTKLEDSAMYFCASTNPGSYQPQHFGDGTRLSIL.

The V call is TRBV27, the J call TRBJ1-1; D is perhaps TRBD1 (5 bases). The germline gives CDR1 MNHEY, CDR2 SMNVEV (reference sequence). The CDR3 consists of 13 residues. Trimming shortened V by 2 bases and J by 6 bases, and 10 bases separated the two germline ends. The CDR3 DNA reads TGTGCCAGCAGTTTACAGGGTGCGGCTGAAGCTTTCTTT. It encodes CASSLQGAAEAFF.

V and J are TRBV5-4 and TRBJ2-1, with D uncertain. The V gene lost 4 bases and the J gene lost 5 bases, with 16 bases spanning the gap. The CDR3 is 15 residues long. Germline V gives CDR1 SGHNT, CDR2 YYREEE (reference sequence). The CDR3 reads CASSLVHNRDNEQFF. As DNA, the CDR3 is TGTGCCAGCAGCCTGGTACACAATCGGGACAATGAGCAGTTCTTC.